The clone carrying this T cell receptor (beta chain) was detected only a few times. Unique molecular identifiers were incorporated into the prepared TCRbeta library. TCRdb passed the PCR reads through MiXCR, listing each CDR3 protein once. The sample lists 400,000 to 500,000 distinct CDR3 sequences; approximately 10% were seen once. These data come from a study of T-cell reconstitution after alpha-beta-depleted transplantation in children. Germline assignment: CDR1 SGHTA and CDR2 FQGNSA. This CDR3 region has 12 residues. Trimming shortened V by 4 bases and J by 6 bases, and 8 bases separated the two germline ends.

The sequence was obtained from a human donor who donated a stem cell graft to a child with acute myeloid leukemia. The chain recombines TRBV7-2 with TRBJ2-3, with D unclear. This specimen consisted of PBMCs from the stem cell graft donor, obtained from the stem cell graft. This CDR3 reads CASSSRADTQYF. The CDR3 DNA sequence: TGTGCCAGCAGCTCAAGAGCCGATACGCAGTATTTT.